This T cell receptor beta chain was retrieved from a study of T cell changes during pregnancy in multiple sclerosis. The table came from immunoSEQ multiplex PCR; TCRdb's copy has only in-frame clones and leaves some out. This table has about 24,000 clones, 88% appearing once. This clone was recorded only once. This CDR3 is built from 14 residues. The germline V gene encodes CDR1 WSHSY and CDR2 SAAADI. Trimming stripped 8 bases from V and 8 bases from J, with 18 bases between. This specimen was CD4+ T cells from peripheral blood mononuclear cells, taken in the first trimester of pregnancy. The receptor comes from a female donor in good health, enrolled as a control in a pregnancy study. The rearrangement joins TRBV10-2 to TRBJ2-2; D might be TRBD1 (5 bases). CDR3 DNA sequence: TGCGCCAGCTCGCCTAGGACGCCAGGGGGGGAGCTGTTTTTT. Translated, it gives CASSPRTPGGELFF.